The rows below give T cell receptor beta chains drawn from one sample of a study of long-term antiretroviral therapy in people with HIV. Some clones are missing from TCRdb's copy, which holds only in-frame ones; the method was immunoSEQ multiplex PCR. This sample has around 19,000 clones, with 90% found just once. Source: unsorted PBMCs, taken approximately 4.5 years before starting antiretroviral therapy. The receptors derive from a woman in her twenties or thirties with HIV. Each CDR3 is given with its conserved first and last residue. Each record gives: CDR3 protein, CDR3 DNA, CDR3 length, D gene, clone size, J gene, V gene. A D gene is named only where the DNA matches it firmly. The size of a clone is reported for some rows only, either as once, few or many, or as a class for expanded clones.

cdr3_aa: CASSRQDANTGELFF; cdr3_nt: TGCGCCAGCAGCCGGCAGGACGCGAACACCGGGGAGCTGTTTTTT; cdr3_length: 15; d_call: NA; clone_size: NA; j_call: TRBJ2-2; v_call: TRBV4-3
cdr3_aa: CASTTGWAKNTEAFF; cdr3_nt: TGTGCCAGCACCACCGGGTGGGCGAAGAACACTGAAGCTTTCTTT; cdr3_length: 15; d_call: NA; clone_size: once; j_call: TRBJ1-1; v_call: TRBV6-1
cdr3_aa: CASSRPGGETYEQYF; cdr3_nt: TGTGCCAGCAGCCGCCCTGGGGGGGAGACCTACGAGCAGTACTTC; cdr3_length: 15; d_call: TRBD2; clone_size: NA; j_call: TRBJ2-7; v_call: TRBV13
cdr3_aa: CASSFVKDNEQFF; cdr3_nt: TGTGCCAGCAGCTTCGTTAAAGACAATGAGCAGTTCTTC; cdr3_length: 13; d_call: NA; clone_size: NA; j_call: TRBJ2-1; v_call: TRBV7-2
cdr3_aa: CASSRDRSYEQYF; cdr3_nt: TGTGCCAGCAGCAGGGACAGATCCTACGAGCAGTACTTC; cdr3_length: 13; d_call: TRBD1; clone_size: NA; j_call: TRBJ2-7; v_call: TRBV5-4
cdr3_aa: CASSRIVFGQSRTEAFF; cdr3_nt: TGTGCCAGTAGTAGAATCGTATTCGGACAGAGTCGGACTGAAGCTTTCTTT; cdr3_length: 17; d_call: NA; clone_size: NA; j_call: TRBJ1-1; v_call: TRBV19
cdr3_aa: CASSLGAGPSLSPLHF; cdr3_nt: TGTGCCAGCTCACTCGGGGCGGGACCTAGTCTCTCACCCCTCCACTTT; cdr3_length: 16; d_call: NA; clone_size: once; j_call: TRBJ1-6; v_call: TRBV18
cdr3_aa: CASSGQGTDTQYF; cdr3_nt: TGTGCCAGCAGTGGACAGGGTACGGATACGCAGTATTTT; cdr3_length: 13; d_call: TRBD1; clone_size: NA; j_call: TRBJ2-3; v_call: TRBV2
cdr3_aa: CASSISIVKLFF; cdr3_nt: TGTGCCAGTAGTATTTCCATCGTTAAACTGTTTTTT; cdr3_length: 12; d_call: NA; clone_size: NA; j_call: TRBJ1-4; v_call: TRBV19
cdr3_aa: CASSYALDGTDTQYF; cdr3_nt: TGTGCCAGCAGTTACGCTTTGGATGGCACAGATACGCAGTATTTT; cdr3_length: 15; d_call: NA; clone_size: once; j_call: TRBJ2-3; v_call: TRBV6-5
cdr3_aa: CASSLGWGAYEQYF; cdr3_nt: TGTGCCAGCAGCTTGGGATGGGGGGCCTACGAGCAGTACTTC; cdr3_length: 14; d_call: NA; clone_size: NA; j_call: TRBJ2-7; v_call: TRBV4-2
cdr3_aa: CASSLGVGQGATGANVLTF; cdr3_nt: TGTGCCAGCAGCTTAGGCGTGGGCCAGGGGGCGACCGGGGCCAACGTCCTGACTTTC; cdr3_length: 19; d_call: TRBD1; clone_size: NA; j_call: TRBJ2-6; v_call: TRBV7-2
cdr3_aa: CASSQERGGGQPQHF; cdr3_nt: TGCGCCAGCAGCCAAGAACGAGGGGGAGGACAGCCCCAGCATTTT; cdr3_length: 15; d_call: NA; clone_size: NA; j_call: TRBJ1-5; v_call: TRBV4-1
cdr3_aa: CASSQDVRGTYEQYF; cdr3_nt: TGCGCCAGCAGCCAAGATGTCAGGGGGACCTACGAGCAGTACTTC; cdr3_length: 15; d_call: TRBD1; clone_size: few; j_call: TRBJ2-7; v_call: TRBV4-3
cdr3_aa: CASSETGRETQYF; cdr3_nt: TGCGCCAGCAGCGAGACAGGGAGAGAGACCCAGTACTTC; cdr3_length: 13; d_call: TRBD1; clone_size: NA; j_call: TRBJ2-5; v_call: TRBV5-1
cdr3_aa: CASISGRGSYNEQFF; cdr3_nt: TGTGCCAGTATCTCGGGGAGGGGCTCCTACAATGAGCAGTTCTTC; cdr3_length: 15; d_call: TRBD2; clone_size: NA; j_call: TRBJ2-1; v_call: TRBV19
cdr3_aa: CAISDPGQGNTEAFF; cdr3_nt: TGTGCCATCAGTGACCCGGGACAGGGGAACACTGAAGCTTTCTTT; cdr3_length: 15; d_call: TRBD1; clone_size: NA; j_call: TRBJ1-1; v_call: TRBV10-3
cdr3_aa: CASSLLGRAQANYGYTF; cdr3_nt: TGTGCCAGCAGCTTACTTGGCAGGGCCCAAGCTAACTATGGCTACACCTTC; cdr3_length: 17; d_call: NA; clone_size: NA; j_call: TRBJ1-2; v_call: TRBV7-2
cdr3_aa: CASSIDGGVRGNEQFF; cdr3_nt: TGTGCCAGTAGTATAGACGGGGGCGTACGGGGCAATGAGCAGTTCTTC; cdr3_length: 16; d_call: NA; clone_size: NA; j_call: TRBJ2-1; v_call: TRBV19
cdr3_aa: CASSRQGRTEAFF; cdr3_nt: TGTGCCAGCAGCAGACAGGGCCGGACTGAAGCTTTCTTT; cdr3_length: 13; d_call: TRBD1; clone_size: NA; j_call: TRBJ1-1; v_call: TRBV9
cdr3_aa: CASSFRGVQNTEAFF; cdr3_nt: TGTGCCAGCAGCTTCCGGGGAGTCCAGAACACTGAAGCTTTCTTT; cdr3_length: 15; d_call: NA; clone_size: NA; j_call: TRBJ1-1; v_call: TRBV11-2
cdr3_aa: CASSPDRVRTDTQYF; cdr3_nt: TGCGCCAGCAGCCCGGACAGGGTGAGGACAGATACGCAGTATTTT; cdr3_length: 15; d_call: TRBD1; clone_size: NA; j_call: TRBJ2-3; v_call: TRBV4-1
cdr3_aa: CAWSRTSGQETQYF; cdr3_nt: TGTGCCTGGAGCAGGACTAGCGGCCAAGAGACCCAGTACTTC; cdr3_length: 14; d_call: TRBD2; clone_size: NA; j_call: TRBJ2-5; v_call: TRBV30
cdr3_aa: CASSLGQGGNTIYF; cdr3_nt: TGTGCCAGCAGCTTAGGACAGGGTGGAAACACCATATATTTT; cdr3_length: 14; d_call: TRBD1; clone_size: few; j_call: TRBJ1-3; v_call: TRBV7-9
cdr3_aa: CASSEGYQETQYF; cdr3_nt: TGTGCCAGCTCCGAGGGATACCAAGAGACCCAGTACTTC; cdr3_length: 13; d_call: NA; clone_size: NA; j_call: TRBJ2-5; v_call: TRBV18
cdr3_aa: CASSPLTVRRAFF; cdr3_nt: TGTGCCAGCAGCCCGCTTACCGTCAGGCGCGCTTTCTTT; cdr3_length: 13; d_call: NA; clone_size: NA; j_call: TRBJ1-1; v_call: TRBV7-2
cdr3_aa: CASSTTGGNQPQHF; cdr3_nt: TGTGCCAGTAGTACGACAGGGGGGAACCAGCCCCAGCATTTT; cdr3_length: 14; d_call: TRBD1; clone_size: NA; j_call: TRBJ1-5; v_call: TRBV19
cdr3_aa: CASSQGLNYGYTF; cdr3_nt: TGCGCCAGCAGCCAAGGGCTTAACTATGGCTACACCTTC; cdr3_length: 13; d_call: NA; clone_size: few; j_call: TRBJ1-2; v_call: TRBV4-3
cdr3_aa: CASSLSLGLRYGYTF; cdr3_nt: TGTGCCAGCAGCTTGTCACTGGGCCTTAGATATGGCTACACCTTC; cdr3_length: 15; d_call: NA; clone_size: NA; j_call: TRBJ1-2; v_call: TRBV7-2
cdr3_aa: CASSIWTANSYNSPLHF; cdr3_nt: TGTGCCAGTAGTATCTGGACAGCCAACTCCTATAATTCACCCCTCCACTTT; cdr3_length: 17; d_call: NA; clone_size: NA; j_call: TRBJ1-6; v_call: TRBV19
cdr3_aa: CASSVGAQGPGGYTF; cdr3_nt: TGTGCCAGCAGCGTAGGGGCCCAGGGACCGGGGGGCTACACCTTC; cdr3_length: 15; d_call: NA; clone_size: NA; j_call: TRBJ1-2; v_call: TRBV9
cdr3_aa: CASSGQGSSTDTQYF; cdr3_nt: TGCGCCAGCAGTGGACAGGGCTCTAGCACAGATACGCAGTATTTT; cdr3_length: 15; d_call: TRBD1; clone_size: NA; j_call: TRBJ2-3; v_call: TRBV10-1
cdr3_aa: CASKEQGQGPHEQYF; cdr3_nt: TGTGCCAGCAAGGAACAGGGACAGGGGCCCCACGAGCAGTACTTC; cdr3_length: 15; d_call: TRBD1; clone_size: once; j_call: TRBJ2-7; v_call: TRBV7-2
cdr3_aa: CASSPDSGVGEKLFF; cdr3_nt: TGTGCCAGCAGCCCAGACTCGGGGGTAGGGGAAAAACTGTTTTTT; cdr3_length: 15; d_call: NA; clone_size: NA; j_call: TRBJ1-4; v_call: TRBV7-8
cdr3_aa: CASSLAGQVQETQYF; cdr3_nt: TGTGCTAGCAGCTTAGCGGGACAGGTACAAGAGACCCAGTACTTC; cdr3_length: 15; d_call: NA; clone_size: NA; j_call: TRBJ2-5; v_call: TRBV7-7
cdr3_aa: CASSARQGASGNTIYF; cdr3_nt: TGTGCCAGCAGTGCTCGACAGGGGGCTTCTGGAAACACCATATATTTT; cdr3_length: 16; d_call: TRBD1; clone_size: NA; j_call: TRBJ1-3; v_call: TRBV6-1
cdr3_aa: CASSARTDSYSNQPQHF; cdr3_nt: TGTGCCAGCAGTGCTCGCACAGACAGTTACAGCAATCAGCCCCAGCATTTT; cdr3_length: 17; d_call: NA; clone_size: NA; j_call: TRBJ1-5; v_call: TRBV6-1
cdr3_aa: CASSVTGGSYEQYF; cdr3_nt: TGTGCCAGCAGCGTAACGGGGGGCTCCTACGAGCAGTACTTC; cdr3_length: 14; d_call: TRBD2; clone_size: NA; j_call: TRBJ2-7; v_call: TRBV9
cdr3_aa: CASRPGARGYGYTF; cdr3_nt: TGTGCCAGTAGGCCAGGGGCTCGAGGCTATGGCTACACCTTC; cdr3_length: 14; d_call: NA; clone_size: NA; j_call: TRBJ1-2; v_call: TRBV19
cdr3_aa: CASSLSSGGYEQYF; cdr3_nt: TGTGCCAGCAGTTTATCTAGCGGGGGTTACGAGCAGTACTTC; cdr3_length: 14; d_call: TRBD2; clone_size: few; j_call: TRBJ2-7; v_call: TRBV27
cdr3_aa: CASSPEGETQYF; cdr3_nt: TGTGCCAGCAGCCCCGAAGGTGAGACCCAGTACTTC; cdr3_length: 12; d_call: NA; clone_size: NA; j_call: TRBJ2-5; v_call: TRBV7-9
cdr3_aa: CASRGTGYSEQFF; cdr3_nt: TGTGCCAGTAGGGGGACAGGGTATAGTGAGCAGTTCTTC; cdr3_length: 13; d_call: TRBD1; clone_size: NA; j_call: TRBJ2-1; v_call: TRBV19
cdr3_aa: CASSWGQTNNQPQHF; cdr3_nt: TGTGCCAGCAGCTGGGGACAGACCAACAATCAGCCCCAGCATTTT; cdr3_length: 15; d_call: TRBD1; clone_size: NA; j_call: TRBJ1-5; v_call: TRBV5-6
cdr3_aa: CASSLTLTDTQYF; cdr3_nt: TGTGCCAGCAGCCTCACTCTCACAGATACGCAGTATTTT; cdr3_length: 13; d_call: NA; clone_size: NA; j_call: TRBJ2-3; v_call: TRBV5-8
cdr3_aa: CASSRTGRTEAFF; cdr3_nt: TGTGCCAGCAGTCGCACAGGGCGCACTGAAGCTTTCTTT; cdr3_length: 13; d_call: NA; clone_size: NA; j_call: TRBJ1-1; v_call: TRBV6-5
cdr3_aa: CASSQETYDTEAFF; cdr3_nt: TGCGCCAGCAGCCAGGAAACCTACGACACTGAAGCTTTCTTT; cdr3_length: 14; d_call: NA; clone_size: NA; j_call: TRBJ1-1; v_call: TRBV4-3
cdr3_aa: CASSPGTGVGEQFF; cdr3_nt: TGTGCCAGCTCCCCCGGGACAGGAGTTGGTGAGCAGTTCTTC; cdr3_length: 14; d_call: TRBD1; clone_size: NA; j_call: TRBJ2-1; v_call: TRBV18
cdr3_aa: CASSLGQVTGNTIYF; cdr3_nt: TGTGCCAGCTCCCTGGGACAGGTCACTGGAAACACCATATATTTT; cdr3_length: 15; d_call: TRBD1; clone_size: NA; j_call: TRBJ1-3; v_call: TRBV9
cdr3_aa: CASSDLGKFYEAFF; cdr3_nt: TGCGCCAGCAGCGACCTCGGGAAGTTCTATGAAGCTTTCTTT; cdr3_length: 14; d_call: NA; clone_size: NA; j_call: TRBJ1-1; v_call: TRBV4-3
cdr3_aa: CASSLDVGEETQYF; cdr3_nt: TGCGCCAGCAGCTTGGATGTAGGGGAAGAGACCCAGTACTTC; cdr3_length: 14; d_call: NA; clone_size: NA; j_call: TRBJ2-5; v_call: TRBV5-1
cdr3_aa: CASRSTGRGYGYTF; cdr3_nt: TGTGCCAGCAGGAGTACAGGGAGGGGCTATGGCTACACCTTC; cdr3_length: 14; d_call: NA; clone_size: NA; j_call: TRBJ1-2; v_call: TRBV7-9
cdr3_aa: CASSPGTVYWYQETQYF; cdr3_nt: TGTGCCAGTAGTCCCGGGACAGTGTATTGGTACCAAGAGACCCAGTACTTC; cdr3_length: 17; d_call: TRBD1; clone_size: once; j_call: TRBJ2-5; v_call: TRBV19
cdr3_aa: CASSQGQHSGNTIYF; cdr3_nt: TGCGCCAGCAGCCAGGGACAGCACTCTGGAAACACCATATATTTT; cdr3_length: 15; d_call: TRBD1; clone_size: NA; j_call: TRBJ1-3; v_call: TRBV5-1
cdr3_aa: CASGPRNEQFF; cdr3_nt: TGTGCCAGCGGCCCCAGGAATGAGCAGTTCTTC; cdr3_length: 11; d_call: NA; clone_size: NA; j_call: TRBJ2-1; v_call: TRBV7-9